This TCR beta chain came from a study of shared clonotypes between healthy human individuals. The CDR3 runs to 16 residues. Germline V gene lookup returns CDR1 SEHNR and CDR2 FQNEAQ (reference sequence). The V segment lost 6 bases and the J segment 0 bases; nucleotides outside the gene matches: 9. Each sample came from a Caucasian adult donor living in Nashville, Tennessee. A note on this clone: The antigen is undetermined.

Findings and caveats of the study: Genetic and exposure-history diversity was limited by the few donors.

For each subset, genomic DNA was distributed in equal portions over several immunoSEQ plates. The protocol was immunoSEQ multiplex PCR, while the TCRdb copy is restricted to in-frame clones and leaves out a portion. Among a few million clones listed, 85% to 95% were seen once. The chain has TRBV7-9 and TRBJ2-7; 9 nucleotides match TRBD2. The receptor was derived from a man between 18 and 29 years old in good health. Some clones in this sample may be carry-over from other donors' samples. Source material: naive CD4+ T cells from PBMCs. Subset described: CD45RA+ positively selected. CDR3 loop: CASSRTSVGFSYEQYF. The CDR3 bases are TGTGCCAGCAGTAGGACTAGCGTTGGGTTCTCCTACGAGCAGTACTTC.